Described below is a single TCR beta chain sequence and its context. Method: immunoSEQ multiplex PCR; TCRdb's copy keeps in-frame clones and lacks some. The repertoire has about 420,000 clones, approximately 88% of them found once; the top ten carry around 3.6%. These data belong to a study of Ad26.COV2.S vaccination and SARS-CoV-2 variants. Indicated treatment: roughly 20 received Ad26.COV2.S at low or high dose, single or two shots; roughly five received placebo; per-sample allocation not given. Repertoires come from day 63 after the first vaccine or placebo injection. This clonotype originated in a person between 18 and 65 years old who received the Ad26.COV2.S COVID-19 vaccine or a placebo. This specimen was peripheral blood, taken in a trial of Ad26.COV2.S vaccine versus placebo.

CDR3: CASSYSGTFNSPLHF. CDR3 sequence (DNA): TGTGCCAGCAGTTATTCGGGGACCTTCAATTCACCCCTCCACTTT. The chain is built from TRBV6-5 and TRBJ1-6; perhaps TRBD1 as D (5 bases). CDR3 size: 15 residues. Germline V gene sequence: CDR1 MNHEY, CDR2 SVGAGI. Trimming took off 3 bases at V and 7 bases at J, with 13 bases between the two ends.